These 12 T cell receptor beta chains were all obtained from the same sample, sequenced in a study of blood T cell repertoires in COVID-19. This table comes from immunoSEQ multiplex PCR, and its TCRdb copy is limited to in-frame clones, with some not included. The data hold about 230,000 clones, with 65% to 90% observed a single time. The sequencing input was peripheral blood. These TCRs come from a woman aged 45-60 years with acute or convalescent COVID-19.

The gene calls are TRBV7-2 and TRBJ1-2; D call uncertain. The germline V gene has CDR1 SGHTA and CDR2 FQGNSA. V was trimmed by 1 base and J by 3 bases, leaving 12 bases between them. The CDR3 spans 15 residues. CDR3 residues: CASSLGGGPYYGYTF. CDR3 nucleotide sequence: TGTGCCAGCAGCTTAGGGGGAGGTCCGTACTATGGCTACACCTTC.

V and J are TRBV6-2 or TRBV6-3 and TRBJ1-1; 7 nucleotides align to TRBD1. Looked up from germline, CDR1 is MNHEY and CDR2 is SVGEGT. The length of the CDR3 is 13 residues. After removal of 6 bases from V and 5 bases from J, the junction contained 6 bases not matched to a gene. CDR3 amino acids: CASSWTGGTEAFF. DNA of the CDR3: TGTGCCAGCAGCTGGACAGGAGGGACTGAAGCTTTCTTT.

The chain joins TRBV7-8 to TRBJ2-7; 7 bases map to TRBD1. Germline V CDR1 and CDR2: SGHVS, FQNEAQ. CDR3 length: 16 residues. J was trimmed by 0 bases and V by 2 bases; bases with no gene match: 7. The CDR3 spells CASSLKGAISSYEQYF. The CDR3 DNA reads TGTGCCAGCAGCTTAAAGGGGGCGATTAGCTCCTACGAGCAGTACTTC. The whole variable domain, filled in from reference TRBV7-8 and TRBJ2-7, reads GAGVSQSPRYKVAKRGQDVALRCDPISGHVSLFWYQQALGQGPEFLTYFQNEAQLDKSGLPSDRFFAERPEGSVSTLKIQRTQQEDSAVYLCASSLKGAISSYEQYFGPGTRLTVT.

This clone was observed a few times. The chain links TRBV2 to TRBJ1-2, with D possibly matching TRBD1 (5 bases). Germline-derived CDR1 and CDR2 are SNHLY and FYNNEI. V lost 10 bases and J lost 0, with 12 bases in between. The CDR3 runs to 13 residues. CDR3 protein: CAIPTATNYGYTF. In nucleotides, the CDR3 is TGTGCCATTCCGACAGCCACTAACTATGGCTACACCTTC.

The chain is built from TRBV25-1 and TRBJ1-6; 10 positions agree with TRBD1. Germline V gene sequence: CDR1 MGHDK, CDR2 SYGVNS. The CDR3 contains 17 residues. V dropped 5 bases and J dropped 9; count of bases not matched to a gene: 13. The CDR3 DNA sequence: TGTGCCAGCAGTTCTACCGGGACAGGGGATTTGGGTTCACCCCTCCACTTT. This sequence encodes CASSSTGTGDLGSPLHF. Combining the CDR3 with reference TRBV25-1 and TRBJ1-6 gives the whole variable domain EADIYQTPRYLVIGTGKKITLECSQTMGHDKMYWYQQDPGMELHLIHYSYGVNSTEKGDLSSESTVSRIRTEHFPLTLESARPSHTSQYLCASSSTGTGDLGSPLHFGNGTRLTVT.

The chain has TRBV5-1 and TRBJ1-5; TRBD1 might be the D (5 bases). With 4 bases removed from V and 4 bases from J, the gap between germline ends came to 15 bases. The CDR3 totals 15 residues. Germline V gene sequence: CDR1 SGHRS, CDR2 YFSETQ. In DNA, the CDR3 is TGCGCCAGCAGCATGGGCGGGGACCGGAATCAGCCCCAGCATTTT. It translates to CASSMGGDRNQPQHF.

The chain is built from TRBV4-3 and TRBJ2-5, with 12 nucleotides matching TRBD2. V gave up 0 bases and J gave up 4 bases; unmatched junction bases: 9. The CDR3 totals 18 residues. Germline V gene lookup returns CDR1 LGHNA and CDR2 YSLEER. The CDR3 spells CASSQDVTLAGGVETQYF. The CDR3 DNA reads as TGCGCCAGCAGCCAAGATGTTACCCTAGCGGGGGGGGTAGAGACCCAGTACTTC.

Here the CDR3 DNA reads TGTGCCAGCAGTCCGACAGGGGGACCCCTCCACTTT. Residues: CASSPTGGPLHF. The chain is built from TRBV12-3 or TRBV12-4 and TRBJ1-6; TRBD1 matches at 9 bases. V lost 5 bases to trimming and J lost 12 bases; unmatched junction nucleotides: 2. The CDR3 covers 12 residues.

This chain connects TRBV6-5 to TRBJ1-2, with TRBD1 matching 7 bases. Germline CDR1 MNHEY, CDR2 SVGAGI. Trimming cost V 4 bases and J 5 bases; bases outside gene matches: 7. This CDR3 is 14 amino acids long. The CDR3 coding sequence is TGTGCCAGCAGTTGGAGACAGGGTGGATATGGCTACACCTTC. Translation gives CASSWRQGGYGYTF.

The chain has TRBV30 and TRBJ1-1; no definite D call. Germline CDR1 is GTSNPN and CDR2 is SVGIG (reference sequence). The length of the CDR3 is 13 residues. V lost 1 base and J 0 bases, leaving 6 bases between the germline ends. CDR3 in DNA: TGTGCCTGGAGTGGGCAGGTGAACACTGAAGCTTTCTTT. It codes for CAWSGQVNTEAFF. The variable domain in full, completed from reference TRBV30 and TRBJ1-1, reads SQTIHQWPATLVQPVGSPLSLECTVEGTSNPNLYWYRQAAGRGLQLLFYSVGIGQISSEVPQNLSASRPQDRQFILSSKKLLLSDSGFYLCAWSGQVNTEAFFGQGTRLTVV.

The J gene is TRBJ2-5, the V gene TRBV7-2; TRBD2 matches 7 bases. Germline loops: CDR1 SGHTA, CDR2 FQGNSA. The CDR3 is 16 amino acids. J gave up 2 bases and V 3 bases, and 9 bases lay outside the gene matches. The CDR3 protein is CASSFQAGALQETQYF. The CDR3 region has the DNA TGTGCCAGCAGCTTTCAGGCGGGAGCGCTACAAGAGACCCAGTACTTC.

The genes are TRBV7-8 and TRBJ1-2; TRBD1 aligns across 9 bases. The ends lost 5 bases at V and 3 bases at J; junction bases unmatched: 1. Germline CDR1 and CDR2: SGHVS and FQNEAQ. The CDR3 is 13 amino acids. CDR3 DNA: TGTGCCAGCAGCGGACAGGGGTACTATGGCTACACCTTC. This translates into CASSGQGYYGYTF.